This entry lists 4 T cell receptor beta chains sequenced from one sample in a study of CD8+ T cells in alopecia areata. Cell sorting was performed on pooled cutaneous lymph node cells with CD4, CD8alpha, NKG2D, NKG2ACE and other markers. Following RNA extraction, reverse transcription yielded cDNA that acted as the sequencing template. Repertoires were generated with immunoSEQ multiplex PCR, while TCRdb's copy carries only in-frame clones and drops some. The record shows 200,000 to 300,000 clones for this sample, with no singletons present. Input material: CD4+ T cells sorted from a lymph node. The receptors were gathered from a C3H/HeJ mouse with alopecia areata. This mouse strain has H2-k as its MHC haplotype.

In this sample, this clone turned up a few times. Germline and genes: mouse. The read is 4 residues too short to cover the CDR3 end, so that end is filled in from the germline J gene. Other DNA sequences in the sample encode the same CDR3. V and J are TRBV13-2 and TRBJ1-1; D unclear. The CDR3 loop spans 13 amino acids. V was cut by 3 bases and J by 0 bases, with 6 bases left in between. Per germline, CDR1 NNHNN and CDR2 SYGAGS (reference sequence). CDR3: CASGARANTEVFF. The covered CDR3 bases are TGTGCCAGCGGTGCCAGAGCAAACACA.

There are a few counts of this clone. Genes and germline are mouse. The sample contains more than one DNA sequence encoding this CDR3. The CDR3 bases that were read are TGTGCCAGCGGGGACAGGGTTTAT. Amino acid sequence: CASGDRVY. The entire CDR3 sequence reads CASGDRVYEQYF. The chain carries TRBV13-3 and TRBJ2-7; 9 nucleotides match TRBD1. The DNA ends 4 residues before the CDR3 does, and the rest of the CDR3 is filled in from the germline J gene. CDR1 and CDR2 (germline): NNHDY, SYVADS. The CDR3 is made up of 12 amino acids.

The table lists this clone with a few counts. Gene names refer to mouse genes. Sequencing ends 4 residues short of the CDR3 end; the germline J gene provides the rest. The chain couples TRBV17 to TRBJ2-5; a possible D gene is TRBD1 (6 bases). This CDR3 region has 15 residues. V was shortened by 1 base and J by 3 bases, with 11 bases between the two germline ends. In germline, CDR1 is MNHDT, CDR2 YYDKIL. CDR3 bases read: TGTGCTAGCAGTAGAGTGGGTAGGGGGCAAGAC. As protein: CASSRVGRGQD. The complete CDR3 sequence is CASSRVGRGQDTQYF.

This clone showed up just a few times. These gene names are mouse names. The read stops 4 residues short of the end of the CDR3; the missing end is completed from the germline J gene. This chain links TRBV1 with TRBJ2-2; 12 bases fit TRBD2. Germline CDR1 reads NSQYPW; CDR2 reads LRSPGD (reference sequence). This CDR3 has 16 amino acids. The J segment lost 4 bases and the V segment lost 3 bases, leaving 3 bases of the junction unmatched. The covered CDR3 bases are TGCACCTGCAGTGCCGGGACTGGGGGGACCACCGGG. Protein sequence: CTCSAGTGGTTG. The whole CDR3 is CTCSAGTGGTTGQLYF.